This record looks at one T cell receptor (beta chain) sequence and its context. This specimen comes from a study of control samples from healthy donors and cancer patients. Clones were read by immunoSEQ multiplex PCR, and TCRdb kept only the in-frame ones, dropping some. This repertoire shows 150,000 or so clones, around 90% found once; its top ten account for more than 10%. CDR1 and CDR2 (germline): SGHNT, YYREEE (reference sequence). The trim removed 4 bases at V and 5 bases at J, leaving 12 bases unmatched. The CDR3 length is 15 residues. This chain links TRBV5-4 with TRBJ2-7; 7 bases fit TRBD2. The source of this sequence is a man in his thirties or forties in good health. The sequencing input was blood. The CDR3 bases are TGTGCCAGCAGCCCTGGGGGGGGTTTGAGGAACGAGCAGTACTTC. Its protein is CASSPGGGLRNEQYF. The whole variable domain, filled in from reference TRBV5-4 and TRBJ2-7, reads ETGVTQSPTHLIKTRGQQVTLRCSSQSGHNTVSWYQQALGQGPQFIFQYYREEENGRGNFPPRFSGLQFPNYSSELNVNALELDDSALYLCASSPGGGLRNEQYFGPGTRLTVT.